The rows below give T cell receptor beta chains drawn from one sample of a study of radiation and T cells in renal cell carcinoma. Clones were sequenced by immunoSEQ multiplex PCR, and TCRdb holds only the in-frame ones, with some missing. The repertoire holds under 100,000 clones, with 80% to 90% as singletons. The starting material was blood, obtained from a patient whose treatment included radiotherapy and nephrectomy. Every receptor here comes from a man between 60 and 70 years old with renal cell carcinoma. CDR3s leave out the opening cysteine and the closing phenylalanine or tryptophan. Each record gives: V gene, clone size, CDR3 protein. Only part of the rows carry a size: once, few, many, or a class if the clone is expanded.

V gene: TRBV29-1
clone size: .
CDR3 protein: SVRGLGAGELF

V gene: TRBV28
clone size: .
CDR3 protein: ASSPLQGRGGEQY

V gene: TRBV30
clone size: .
CDR3 protein: AWSRRGLYGYT

V gene: TRBV5-1
clone size: .
CDR3 protein: ASSLVLSGRSEQF

V gene: TRBV28
clone size: .
CDR3 protein: ASSLSGTGELF

V gene: TRBV5-1
clone size: once
CDR3 protein: ASSFGQGSGGELF

V gene: TRBV7-9
clone size: .
CDR3 protein: ASSLNRRPDTQY

V gene: TRBV9
clone size: medium-sized
CDR3 protein: ASSGGRTDTQY

V gene: TRBV29-1
clone size: .
CDR3 protein: SVEDRARAQETQY

V gene: TRBV7-7
clone size: .
CDR3 protein: ASSYDRVDTQY

V gene: TRBV4-3
clone size: .
CDR3 protein: ASHRDRGLSYEQY

V gene: TRBV28
clone size: .
CDR3 protein: ASRLDYRDYGYT

V gene: TRBV28
clone size: once
CDR3 protein: ASSLLAGSLSYEQY

V gene: TRBV28
clone size: .
CDR3 protein: ASSLSWTGGNEKLF

V gene: TRBV7-8
clone size: many
CDR3 protein: ASSTRTGTYEQY

V gene: TRBV6-1
clone size: many
CDR3 protein: ASKGGAEAF

V gene: TRBV28
clone size: .
CDR3 protein: ASSLWQDRDTGELF

V gene: TRBV7-9
clone size: .
CDR3 protein: ASSPGLAVNEQF

V gene: TRBV7-3
clone size: .
CDR3 protein: ASSPRGRQGRGEQF

V gene: TRBV13
clone size: .
CDR3 protein: ASSPGTLDEQY

V gene: TRBV15
clone size: .
CDR3 protein: ATRGLLNQPQH

V gene: TRBV2
clone size: .
CDR3 protein: ASSEGGDGNEKLF

V gene: TRBV7-2
clone size: few
CDR3 protein: ASGRAAEANVLT

V gene: TRBV5-1
clone size: .
CDR3 protein: ASSPRGRADTQY

V gene: TRBV5-5
clone size: .
CDR3 protein: ASSSTGGPSNYGYT

V gene: TRBV18
clone size: .
CDR3 protein: ASSPAKAGGPAEQY

V gene: TRBV4-2
clone size: few
CDR3 protein: ASSQDPQGNYGYT

V gene: TRBV2
clone size: .
CDR3 protein: ASLRDMGYEQY

V gene: TRBV10-3
clone size: .
CDR3 protein: AISQDRNQETQY

V gene: TRBV5-4
clone size: .
CDR3 protein: ASRGLNYGYT

V gene: TRBV27
clone size: few
CDR3 protein: ASAGTGGRGYT

V gene: TRBV2
clone size: .
CDR3 protein: ASQRGRLASYEQY

V gene: TRBV28
clone size: .
CDR3 protein: ASSFDEKLF

V gene: TRBV7-9
clone size: .
CDR3 protein: ASRTIGTEAF

V gene: TRBV11-2
clone size: .
CDR3 protein: ASSSHGGGELGYNEQF

V gene: TRBV7-7
clone size: few
CDR3 protein: ASSLAYGLAGIGGTGELF

V gene: TRBV6-5
clone size: .
CDR3 protein: ASSYSGVGETQY

V gene: TRBV15
clone size: .
CDR3 protein: ATSSLISNQPQH

V gene: TRBV14
clone size: .
CDR3 protein: ASNAWGEKLF

V gene: TRBV6-1
clone size: few
CDR3 protein: ASSEVGGYT